This T cell receptor (beta chain) was obtained from a study of T cell responses to AZD1222 COVID-19 vaccine. Study context: Combined were second doses at about 4 or about 12 weeks. The study's findings and limits: Sampling that yielded the repertoires occurred only after the peak T cell response. Close to half of spike-specific TCRs reportedly recognize unmutated variant regions. Most donors were white British and more were female, and clonal diversity was possibly underestimated.

Germline CDR1 and CDR2: SNHLY and FYNNEI. Deletions cut 4 bases from V and 1 base from J, with 10 bases between. CDR3 size: 14 residues. Assay used: immunoSEQ multiplex PCR; TCRdb lists only in-frame clones, some missing. The sample has 90,000 to 150,000 clones, 85% to 90% seen once. Comments on this clone: The target antigen is unknown.

The sample was peripheral blood, taken on day 0 of AZD1222 vaccination. The receptor comes from an adult in good health. The chain employs TRBV2 and TRBJ1-2; D gene ambiguous. The CDR3 here is CASSVGSLNYGYTF. The CDR3 region has the DNA TGTGCCAGCAGTGTAGGGTCCCTTAACTATGGCTACACCTTC.